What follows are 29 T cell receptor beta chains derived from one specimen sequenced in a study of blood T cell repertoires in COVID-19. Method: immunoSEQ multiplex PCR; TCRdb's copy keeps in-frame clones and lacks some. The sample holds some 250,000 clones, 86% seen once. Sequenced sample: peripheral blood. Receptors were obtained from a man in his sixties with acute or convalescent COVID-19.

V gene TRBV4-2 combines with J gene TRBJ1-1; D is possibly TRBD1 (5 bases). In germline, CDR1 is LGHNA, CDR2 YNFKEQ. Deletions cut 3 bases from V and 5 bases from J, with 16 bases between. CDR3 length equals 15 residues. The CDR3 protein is CASSQGFSGYTEAFF. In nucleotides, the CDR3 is TGTGCCAGCAGCCAGGGGTTTTCAGGGTATACTGAAGCTTTCTTT.

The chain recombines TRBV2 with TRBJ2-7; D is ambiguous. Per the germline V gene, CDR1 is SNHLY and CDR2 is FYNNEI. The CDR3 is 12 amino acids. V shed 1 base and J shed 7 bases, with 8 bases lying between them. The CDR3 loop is CASSEGYQEQYF. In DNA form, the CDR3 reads TGTGCCAGCAGTGAAGGCTATCAAGAGCAGTACTTC. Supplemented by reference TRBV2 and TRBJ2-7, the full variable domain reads EPEVTQTPSHQVTQMGQEVILRCVPISNHLYFYWYRQILGQKVEFLVSFYNNEISEKSEIFDDQFSVERPDGSNFTLKIRSTKLEDSAMYFCASSEGYQEQYFGPGTRLTVT.

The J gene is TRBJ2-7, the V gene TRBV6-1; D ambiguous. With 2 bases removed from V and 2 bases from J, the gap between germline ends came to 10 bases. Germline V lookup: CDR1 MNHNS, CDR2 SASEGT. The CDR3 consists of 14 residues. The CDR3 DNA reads TGTGCCAGCAGTGAAATGGGCCAGACCTACGAGCAGTACTTC. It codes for CASSEMGQTYEQYF.

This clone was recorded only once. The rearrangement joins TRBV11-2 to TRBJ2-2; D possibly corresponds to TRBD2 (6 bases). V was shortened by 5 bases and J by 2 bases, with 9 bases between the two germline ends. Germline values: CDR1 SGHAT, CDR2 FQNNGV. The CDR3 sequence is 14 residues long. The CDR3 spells CASSPGLNTGELFF. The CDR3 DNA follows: TGTGCCAGCAGCCCGGGACTCAACACCGGGGAGCTGTTTTTT.

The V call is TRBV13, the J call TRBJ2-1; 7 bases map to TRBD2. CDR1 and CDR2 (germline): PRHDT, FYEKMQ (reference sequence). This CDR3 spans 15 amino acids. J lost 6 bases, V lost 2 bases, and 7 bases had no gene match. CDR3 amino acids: CASSLNGRLGNEQFF. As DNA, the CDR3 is TGTGCCAGCAGCTTAAACGGGAGGCTAGGCAATGAGCAGTTCTTC.

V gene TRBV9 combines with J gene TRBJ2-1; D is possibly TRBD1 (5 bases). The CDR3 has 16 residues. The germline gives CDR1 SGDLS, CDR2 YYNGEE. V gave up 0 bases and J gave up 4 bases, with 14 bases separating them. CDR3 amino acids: CASSVEGDLRYNEQFF. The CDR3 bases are TGTGCCAGCAGCGTAGAAGGGGATCTACGATACAATGAGCAGTTCTTC.

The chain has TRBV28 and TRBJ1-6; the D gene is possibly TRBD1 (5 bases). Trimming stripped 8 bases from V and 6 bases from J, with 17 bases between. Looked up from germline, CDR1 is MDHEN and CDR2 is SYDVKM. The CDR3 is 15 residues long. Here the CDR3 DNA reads TGTGCCAGCCGCCTTGGGGCGATGGGTAATTCACCCCTCCACTTT. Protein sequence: CASRLGAMGNSPLHF.

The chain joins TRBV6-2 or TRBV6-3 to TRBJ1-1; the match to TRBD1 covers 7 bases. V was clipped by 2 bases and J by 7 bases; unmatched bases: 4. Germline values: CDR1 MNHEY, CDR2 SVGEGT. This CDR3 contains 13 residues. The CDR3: CASSYRGTVEAFF. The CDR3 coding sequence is TGTGCCAGCAGTTACCGCGGGACAGTTGAAGCTTTCTTT.

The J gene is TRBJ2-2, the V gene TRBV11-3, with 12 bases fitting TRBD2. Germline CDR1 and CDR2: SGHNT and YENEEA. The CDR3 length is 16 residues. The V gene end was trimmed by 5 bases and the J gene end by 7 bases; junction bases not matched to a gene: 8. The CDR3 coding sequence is TGTGCCAGCAGCCAATCTAGCGGGAGGGCCATCGGGGAGCTGTTTTTT. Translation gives CASSQSSGRAIGELFF.

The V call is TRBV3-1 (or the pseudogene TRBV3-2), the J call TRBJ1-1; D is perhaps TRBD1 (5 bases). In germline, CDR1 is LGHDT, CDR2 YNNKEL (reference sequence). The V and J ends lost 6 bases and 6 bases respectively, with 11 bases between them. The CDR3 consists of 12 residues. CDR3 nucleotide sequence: TGTGCCAGCAGACCAACAGGTGCTGAAGCTTTCTTT. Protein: CASRPTGAEAFF.

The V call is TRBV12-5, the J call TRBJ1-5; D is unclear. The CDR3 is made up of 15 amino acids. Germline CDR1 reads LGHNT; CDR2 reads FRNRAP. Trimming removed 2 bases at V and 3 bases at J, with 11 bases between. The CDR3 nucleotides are TGTGCTAGTGGTTTGCGGGGATCGGTCAATCAGCCCCAGCATTTT. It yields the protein CASGLRGSVNQPQHF. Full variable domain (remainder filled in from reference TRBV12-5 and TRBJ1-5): DARVTQTPRHKVTEMGQEVTMRCQPILGHNTVFWYRQTMMQGLELLAYFRNRAPLDDSGMPKDRFSAEMPDATLATLKIQPSEPRDSAVYFCASGLRGSVNQPQHFGDGTRLSIL.

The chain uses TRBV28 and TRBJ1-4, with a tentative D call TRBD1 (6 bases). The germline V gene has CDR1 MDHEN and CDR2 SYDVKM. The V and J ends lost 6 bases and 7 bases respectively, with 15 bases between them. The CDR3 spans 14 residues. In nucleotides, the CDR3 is TGTGCCAGCAGACCCCAGGGAGGGGGTGAAAAACTGTTTTTT. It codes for CASRPQGGGEKLFF.

The DNA of the CDR3 is TGTGCCAGTAGTTCTCCAGGAGGGAACGAGCAGTACTTC. Translation: CASSSPGGNEQYF. V and J are TRBV19 and TRBJ2-7; perhaps TRBD2 as D (6 bases). Germline lookup yields CDR1 LNHDA and CDR2 SQIVND (reference sequence). The CDR3 sequence is 13 residues long. V lost 5 bases, J lost 5 bases, and 13 bases lay in between.

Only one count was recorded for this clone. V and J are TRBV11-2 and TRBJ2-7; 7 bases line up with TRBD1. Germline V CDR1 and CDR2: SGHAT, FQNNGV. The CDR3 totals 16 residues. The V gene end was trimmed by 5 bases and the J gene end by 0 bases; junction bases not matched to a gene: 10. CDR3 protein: CASSPPSTGISYEQYF. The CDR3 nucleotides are TGTGCCAGCAGCCCCCCCTCGACAGGGATCTCCTACGAGCAGTACTTC.

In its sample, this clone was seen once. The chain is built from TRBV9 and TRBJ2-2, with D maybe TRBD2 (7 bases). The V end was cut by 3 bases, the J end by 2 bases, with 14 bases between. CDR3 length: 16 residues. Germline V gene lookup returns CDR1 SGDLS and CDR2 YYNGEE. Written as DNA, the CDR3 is TGTGCCAGCAGCGCGCGCGGGGGCGCAAACACCGGGGAGCTGTTTTTT. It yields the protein CASSARGGANTGELFF.

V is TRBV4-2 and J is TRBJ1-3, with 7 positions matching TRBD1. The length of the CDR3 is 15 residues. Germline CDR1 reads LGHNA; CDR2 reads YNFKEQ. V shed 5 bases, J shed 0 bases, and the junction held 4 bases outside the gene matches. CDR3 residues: CASSDRDSSGNTIYF. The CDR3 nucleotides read TGTGCCAGCAGCGACAGGGACAGCTCTGGAAACACCATATATTTT.

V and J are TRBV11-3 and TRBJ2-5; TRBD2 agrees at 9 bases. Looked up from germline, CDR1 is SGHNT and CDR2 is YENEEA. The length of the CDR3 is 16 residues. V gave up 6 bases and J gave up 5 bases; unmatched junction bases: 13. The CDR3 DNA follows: TGTGCCAGCAGACTATTTAGCGGGAGTCCGGAGGAGACCCAGTACTTC. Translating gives CASRLFSGSPEETQYF.

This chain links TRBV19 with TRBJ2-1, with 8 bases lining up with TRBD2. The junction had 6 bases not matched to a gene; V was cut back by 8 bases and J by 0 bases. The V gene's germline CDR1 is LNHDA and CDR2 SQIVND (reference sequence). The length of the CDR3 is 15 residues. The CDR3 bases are TGTGCCAGTGATCAGCGGGGGACCTCCTACAATGAGCAGTTCTTC. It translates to CASDQRGTSYNEQFF.

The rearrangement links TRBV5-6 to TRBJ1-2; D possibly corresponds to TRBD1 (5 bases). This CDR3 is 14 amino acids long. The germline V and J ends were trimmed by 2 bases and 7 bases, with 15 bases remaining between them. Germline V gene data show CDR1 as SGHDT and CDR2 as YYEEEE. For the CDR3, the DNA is TGTGCCAGCAGCTTTGGGGCGCCCACCGGTGGCTACACCTTC. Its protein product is CASSFGAPTGGYTF.

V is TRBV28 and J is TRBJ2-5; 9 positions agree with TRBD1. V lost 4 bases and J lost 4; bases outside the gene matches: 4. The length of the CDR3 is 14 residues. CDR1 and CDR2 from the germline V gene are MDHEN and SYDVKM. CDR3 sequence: CASSYRGRGETQYF. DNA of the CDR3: TGTGCCAGCAGTTACAGGGGGCGTGGAGAGACCCAGTACTTC.

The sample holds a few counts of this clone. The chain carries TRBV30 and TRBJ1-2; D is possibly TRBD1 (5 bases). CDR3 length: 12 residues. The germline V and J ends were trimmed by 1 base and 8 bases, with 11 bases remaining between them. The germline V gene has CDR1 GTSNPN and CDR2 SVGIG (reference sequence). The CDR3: CAWSAGRAGYTF. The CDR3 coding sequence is TGTGCCTGGAGTGCCGGCAGGGCGGGCTACACCTTC.

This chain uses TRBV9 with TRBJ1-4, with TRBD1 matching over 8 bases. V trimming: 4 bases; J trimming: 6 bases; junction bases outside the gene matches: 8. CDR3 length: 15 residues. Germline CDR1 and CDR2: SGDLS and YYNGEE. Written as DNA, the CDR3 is TGTGCCAGCAGCCCTCGACAGGGGAAGGATGAAAAACTGTTTTTT. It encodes CASSPRQGKDEKLFF.

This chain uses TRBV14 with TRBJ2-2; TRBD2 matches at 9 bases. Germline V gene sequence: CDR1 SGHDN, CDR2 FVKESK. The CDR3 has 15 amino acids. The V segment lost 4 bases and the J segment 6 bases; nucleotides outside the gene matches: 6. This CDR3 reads CASSRRAGGPGELFF. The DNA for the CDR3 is TGTGCCAGCAGCCGACGTGCGGGAGGGCCCGGGGAGCTGTTTTTT.

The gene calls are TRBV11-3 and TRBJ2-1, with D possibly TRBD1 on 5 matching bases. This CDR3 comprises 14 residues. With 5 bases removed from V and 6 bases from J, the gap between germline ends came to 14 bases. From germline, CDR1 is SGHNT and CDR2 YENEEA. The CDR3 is CASSLPLTVNEQFF. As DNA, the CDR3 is TGTGCCAGCAGCCTACCGTTGACAGTCAATGAGCAGTTCTTC.

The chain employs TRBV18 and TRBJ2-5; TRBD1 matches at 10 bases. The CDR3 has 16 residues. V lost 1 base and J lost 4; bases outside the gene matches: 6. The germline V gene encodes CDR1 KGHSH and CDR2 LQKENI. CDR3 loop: CASSPRRQGAGETQYF. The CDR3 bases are TGTGCCAGCTCACCACGTAGACAGGGGGCAGGAGAGACCCAGTACTTC.

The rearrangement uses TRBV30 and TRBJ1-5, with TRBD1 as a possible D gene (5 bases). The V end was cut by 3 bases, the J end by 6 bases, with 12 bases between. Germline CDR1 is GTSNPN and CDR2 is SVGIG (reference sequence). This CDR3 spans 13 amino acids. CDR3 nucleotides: TGTGCCTGGAGGGGGGACTTGGGTCAGCCCCAGCATTTT. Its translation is CAWRGDLGQPQHF.

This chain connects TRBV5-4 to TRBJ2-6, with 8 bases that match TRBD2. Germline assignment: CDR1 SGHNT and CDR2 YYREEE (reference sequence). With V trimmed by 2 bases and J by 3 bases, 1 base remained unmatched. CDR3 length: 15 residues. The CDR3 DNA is TGTGCCAGCAGCTTTAGCGGGATTGGGGCCAACGTCCTGACTTTC. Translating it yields CASSFSGIGANVLTF.

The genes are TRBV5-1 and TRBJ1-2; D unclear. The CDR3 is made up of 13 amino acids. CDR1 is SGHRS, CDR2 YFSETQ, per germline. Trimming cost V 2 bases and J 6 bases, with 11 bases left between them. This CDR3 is CASSLSVSDGYTF. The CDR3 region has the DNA TGCGCCAGCAGCTTATCGGTTTCGGATGGCTACACCTTC. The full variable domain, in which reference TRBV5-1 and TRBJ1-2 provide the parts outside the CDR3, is KAGVTQTPRYLIKTRGQQVTLSCSPISGHRSVSWYQQTPGQGLQFLFEYFSETQRNKGNFPGRFSGRQFSNSRSEMNVSTLELGDSALYLCASSLSVSDGYTFGSGTRLTVV.

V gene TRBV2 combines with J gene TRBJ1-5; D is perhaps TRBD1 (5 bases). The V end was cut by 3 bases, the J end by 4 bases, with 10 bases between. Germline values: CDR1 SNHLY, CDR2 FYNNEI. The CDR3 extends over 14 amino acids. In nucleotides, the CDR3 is TGTGCCAGCAGTGACCCGACAGCTAATCAGCCCCAGCATTTT. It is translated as CASSDPTANQPQHF.